This T cell receptor beta chain came from a study of cytomegalovirus exposure and HLA in healthy donors. There are 16 residues in the CDR3. Germline lookup yields CDR1 SNHLY and CDR2 FYNNEI. With 3 bases clipped from V and 2 bases from J, the junction kept 4 bases outside the gene matches. Notes on this clone: Its target is not known.

Study-level results: Associated with cytomegalovirus, according to the listing, were 150 to 200 TCR beta chains. The classifier reportedly diagnosed cytomegalovirus status with high specificity and sensitivity.

Method: immunoSEQ multiplex PCR; TCRdb's copy keeps in-frame clones and lacks some. There are approximately 120,000 clones in the sample; around 90% occur only once, and about 1.9% lies in the top ten. The TCR originated in a woman between 18 and 29 years old in good health and CMV-seronegative. What was sequenced was PBMCs. V gene TRBV2 combines with J gene TRBJ2-3; 11 nucleotides line up with TRBD2. CDR3 sequence (DNA): TGTGCCAGCAGTGAGGCTAGCGGGGGGATCACAGATACGCAGTATTTT. Its protein product is CASSEASGGITDTQYF.